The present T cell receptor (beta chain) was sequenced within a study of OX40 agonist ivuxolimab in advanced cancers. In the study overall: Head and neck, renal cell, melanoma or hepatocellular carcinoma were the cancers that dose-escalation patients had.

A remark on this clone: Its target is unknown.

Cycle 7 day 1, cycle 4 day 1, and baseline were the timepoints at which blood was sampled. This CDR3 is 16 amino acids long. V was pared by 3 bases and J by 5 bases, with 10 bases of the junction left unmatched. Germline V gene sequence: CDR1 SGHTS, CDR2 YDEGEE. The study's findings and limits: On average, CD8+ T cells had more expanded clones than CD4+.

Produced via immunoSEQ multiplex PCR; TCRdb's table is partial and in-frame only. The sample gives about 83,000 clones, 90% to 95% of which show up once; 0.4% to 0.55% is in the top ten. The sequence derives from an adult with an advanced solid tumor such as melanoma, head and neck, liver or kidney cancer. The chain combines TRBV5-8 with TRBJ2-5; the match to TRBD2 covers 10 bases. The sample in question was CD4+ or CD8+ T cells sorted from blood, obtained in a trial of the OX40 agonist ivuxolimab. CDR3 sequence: CASSWLAGVRIETQYF. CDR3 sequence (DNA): TGTGCCAGCAGCTGGCTAGCGGGAGTTCGTATTGAGACCCAGTACTTC.